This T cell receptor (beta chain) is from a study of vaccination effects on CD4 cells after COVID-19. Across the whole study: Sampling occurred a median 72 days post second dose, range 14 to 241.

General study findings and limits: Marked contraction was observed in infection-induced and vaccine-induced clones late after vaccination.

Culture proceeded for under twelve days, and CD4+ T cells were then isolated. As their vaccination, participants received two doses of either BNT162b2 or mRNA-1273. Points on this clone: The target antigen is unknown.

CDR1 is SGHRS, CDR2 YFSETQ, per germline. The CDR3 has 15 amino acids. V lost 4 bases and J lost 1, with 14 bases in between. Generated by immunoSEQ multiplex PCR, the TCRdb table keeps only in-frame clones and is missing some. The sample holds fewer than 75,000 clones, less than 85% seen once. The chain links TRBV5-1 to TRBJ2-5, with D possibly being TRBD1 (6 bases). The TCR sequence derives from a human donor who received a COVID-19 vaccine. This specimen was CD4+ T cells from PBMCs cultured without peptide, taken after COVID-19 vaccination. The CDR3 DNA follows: TGCGCCAGCAGCGCCCAGGGGCCGATCCAAGAGACCCAGTACTTC. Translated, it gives CASSAQGPIQETQYF.